These 14 T cell receptor beta chains share one sample of origin, sequenced in a study of siplizumab effects on memory and regulatory T cells. The method was immunoSEQ multiplex PCR; TCRdb's version includes in-frame clones alone and lacks a portion of them. The sample has 62,000 or so clones, over 80% seen once. The sequenced material came from memory CD4+ T cells sorted from blood. These receptors originate from a human donor in good health.

The V call is TRBV27, the J call TRBJ1-2; D is possibly TRBD1 (5 bases). This CDR3 has 14 amino acids. Germline assignment: CDR1 MNHEY and CDR2 SMNVEV (reference sequence). The germline V and J ends were trimmed by 4 bases and 6 bases, with 15 bases remaining between them. The CDR3 loop is CASSSSRGSHGYTF. The CDR3 DNA reads as TGTGCCAGCAGTTCCTCCCGGGGGTCCCATGGCTACACCTTC.

The rearrangement uses TRBV27 and TRBJ1-1; TRBD1 might be the D (6 bases). Germline V lookup: CDR1 MNHEY, CDR2 SMNVEV (reference sequence). CDR3 length: 14 residues. V lost 8 bases, J lost 6 bases, and 19 bases lay in between. CDR3 coding DNA: TGTGCCAGCCGTCGTACAGGGATTATGGCTGAAGCTTTCTTT. It translates to CASRRTGIMAEAFF.

Here the CDR3 reads CSVEDVRNTEAFF. CDR3 DNA: TGCAGCGTTGAAGATGTTAGGAACACTGAAGCTTTCTTT. This chain joins TRBV29-1 and TRBJ1-1; D remains ambiguous. This CDR3 has 13 amino acids. CDR1 is SQVTM, CDR2 ANQGSEA, per germline. The V gene lost 0 bases and the J gene lost 1 base, with 6 bases spanning the gap.

J is TRBJ1-4 and V is TRBV9; D is uncertain. V dropped 4 bases and J dropped 6 bases, with 19 bases sitting between them. Germline assignment: CDR1 SGDLS and CDR2 YYNGEE. The CDR3 contains 16 residues. The CDR3 DNA reads as TGTGCCAGCAGCCCAAGTAGAGGTCACCTCGATGAAAAACTGTTTTTT. It is translated as CASSPSRGHLDEKLFF.

The rearrangement uses TRBV7-2 and TRBJ1-5; D is possibly TRBD1 (6 bases). The CDR3 is 13 residues long. V lost 3 bases and J lost 7, with 10 bases in between. Germline loops: CDR1 SGHTA, CDR2 FQGNSA. The CDR3 here is CASSFTGTQPQHF. CDR3 DNA sequence: TGTGCCAGCAGCTTTACAGGGACCCAGCCCCAGCATTTT. Based on the CDR3 plus reference TRBV7-2 and TRBJ1-5, the full variable domain is GAGVSQSPSNKVTEKGKDVELRCDPISGHTALYWYRQSLGQGLEFLIYFQGNSAPDKSGLPSDRFSAERTGGSVSTLTIQRTQQEDSAVYLCASSFTGTQPQHFGDGTRLSIL.

This chain's CDR3 is CASSLGGSGTEAFF. The CDR3 DNA is TGCGCCAGCAGCTTGGGAGGGTCGGGCACTGAAGCTTTCTTT. The rearrangement uses TRBV5-1 and TRBJ1-1; D gene uncertain. V lost 0 bases and J 4 bases, leaving 10 bases between the germline ends. CDR1 is SGHRS, CDR2 YFSETQ, per germline. CDR3 length: 14 amino acids.

Concerning this clone: Other DNA sequences within the sample encode an identical CDR3. J is TRBJ2-5 and V is TRBV7-9, with D unclear. The germline V gene encodes CDR1 SEHNR and CDR2 FQNEAQ (reference sequence). V lost 5 bases and J 1 base, leaving 8 bases between the germline ends. The CDR3 is 13 amino acids. The CDR3 sequence: CASSPRAQETQYF. DNA for the CDR3: TGTGCCAGCAGCCCTCGCGCCCAAGAGACCCAGTACTTC. Combining the CDR3 with reference TRBV7-9 and TRBJ2-5 gives the whole variable domain DTGVSQNPRHKITKRGQNVTFRCDPISEHNRLYWYRQTLGQGPEFLTYFQNEAQLEKSRLLSDRFSAERPKGSFSTLEIQRTEQGDSAMYLCASSPRAQETQYFGPGTRLLVL.

This clone was recorded a few times. V and J are TRBV9 and TRBJ2-1; D is perhaps TRBD2 (7 bases). V lost 2 bases, J lost 7 bases, and 13 bases lay in between. The CDR3 covers 14 residues. The germline V gene has CDR1 SGDLS and CDR2 YYNGEE. For the CDR3, the DNA is TGTGCCAGCAGCGTGGGGGGGCTAAAGAATGAGCAGTTCTTC. This translates into CASSVGGLKNEQFF. Supplemented by reference TRBV9 and TRBJ2-1, the full variable domain reads DSGVTQTPKHLITATGQRVTLRCSPRSGDLSVYWYQQSLDQGLQFLIQYYNGEERAKGNILERFSAQQFPDLHSELNLSSLELGDSALYFCASSVGGLKNEQFFGPGTRLTVL.

Relative to its sample, this clone is medium-sized. The V and J genes are TRBV7-6 and TRBJ2-3; 7 positions match TRBD2. The CDR3 totals 15 residues. Germline V lookup: CDR1 SGHVS, CDR2 FNYEAQ. V shed 5 bases and J 6 bases; nucleotides not matched to a gene: 11. Written as DNA, the CDR3 is TGTGCCAGCAGCCCCCGGGGGGATGGGAAGGATACGCAGTATTTT. It is translated as CASSPRGDGKDTQYF.

The J gene is TRBJ1-1, the V gene TRBV20-1, with D perhaps matching TRBD1 (5 bases). Germline lookup yields CDR1 DFQATT and CDR2 SNEGSKA (reference sequence). The V end was cut by 6 bases, the J end by 5 bases, with 7 bases between. This CDR3 region has 10 residues. This CDR3 reads CSARGTEAFF. CDR3 sequence (DNA): TGCAGTGCCCGGGGGACTGAAGCTTTCTTT.

This chain links TRBV18 with TRBJ1-6; D unclear. CDR1 and CDR2 from the germline V gene are KGHSH and LQKENI. The CDR3 loop spans 14 amino acids. The germline V and J ends were trimmed by 2 bases and 10 bases, with 12 bases remaining between them. CDR3 loop: CASSPSALGSPLHF. DNA of the CDR3: TGTGCCAGCTCACCATCGGCTTTGGGGTCACCCCTCCACTTT.

The chain joins TRBV9 to TRBJ2-3, with D unresolved. Between the trimmed V and J ends, which lost 0 bases and 8 bases, there was a span of 4 bases. Germline lookup yields CDR1 SGDLS and CDR2 YYNGEE. CDR3 length: 11 amino acids. The CDR3 region is CASSVEGTQYF. CDR3 nucleotide sequence: TGTGCCAGCAGCGTAGAGGGTACGCAGTATTTT.

The chain has TRBV28 and TRBJ2-1, with 9 positions matching TRBD2. The V gene's germline CDR1 is MDHEN and CDR2 SYDVKM. Trimming removed 5 bases from V and 3 bases from J; junction bases left unmatched: 5. The CDR3 spans 15 residues. The CDR3 DNA is TGTGCCAGCAGTAATAGCGGGGGTAGCTACAATGAGCAGTTCTTC. It specifies CASSNSGGSYNEQFF.

V and J are TRBV7-2 and TRBJ2-1, with D perhaps matching TRBD2 (7 bases). Trimming left V 3 bases short and J 7 bases short, with 13 bases between. The CDR3 length is 14 residues. Germline CDR1 is SGHTA and CDR2 is FQGNSA. This CDR3 is CASSFRGAPNEQFF. CDR3 nucleotides: TGTGCCAGCAGCTTCCGGGGGGCGCCGAATGAGCAGTTCTTC.